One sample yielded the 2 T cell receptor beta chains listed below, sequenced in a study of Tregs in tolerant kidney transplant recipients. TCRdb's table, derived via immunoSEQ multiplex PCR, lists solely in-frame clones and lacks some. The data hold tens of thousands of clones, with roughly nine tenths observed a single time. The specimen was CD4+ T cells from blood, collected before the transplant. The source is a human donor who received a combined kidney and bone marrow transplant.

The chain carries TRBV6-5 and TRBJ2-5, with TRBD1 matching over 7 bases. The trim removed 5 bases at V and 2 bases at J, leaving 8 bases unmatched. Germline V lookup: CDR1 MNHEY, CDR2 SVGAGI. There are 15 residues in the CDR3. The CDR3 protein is CASSPGQASQETQYF. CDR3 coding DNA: TGTGCCAGCAGTCCCGGACAGGCGAGTCAAGAGACCCAGTACTTC.

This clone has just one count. The CDR3 nucleotides are TGTGCCAGCTCACCACTTGGCCTAGCGGGAGCCGGGAGCTCCTACGAGCAGTACTTC. Its translation is CASSPLGLAGAGSSYEQYF. This chain links TRBV18 with TRBJ2-7, with 10 nucleotides matching TRBD2. The V gene's germline CDR1 is KGHSH and CDR2 LQKENI. This CDR3 is 19 amino acids long. J lost 0 bases, V lost 1 base, and 12 bases had no gene match.